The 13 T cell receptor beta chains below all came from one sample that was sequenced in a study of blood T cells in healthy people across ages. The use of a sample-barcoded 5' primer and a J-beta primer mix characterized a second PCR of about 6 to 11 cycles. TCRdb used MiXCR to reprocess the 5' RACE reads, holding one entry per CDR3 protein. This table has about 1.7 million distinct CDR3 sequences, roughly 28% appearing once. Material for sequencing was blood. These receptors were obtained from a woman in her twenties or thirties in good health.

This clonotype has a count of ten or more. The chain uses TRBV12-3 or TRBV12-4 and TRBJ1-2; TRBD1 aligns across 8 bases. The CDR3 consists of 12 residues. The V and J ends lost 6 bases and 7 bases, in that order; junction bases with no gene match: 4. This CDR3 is CASRGQGPGYTF. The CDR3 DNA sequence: TGTGCCAGCAGAGGACAGGGACCTGGCTACACCTTC.

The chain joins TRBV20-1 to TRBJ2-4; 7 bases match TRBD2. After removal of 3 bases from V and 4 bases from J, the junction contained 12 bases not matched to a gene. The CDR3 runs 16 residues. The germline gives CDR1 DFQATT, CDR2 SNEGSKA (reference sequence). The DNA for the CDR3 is TGCAGTGCTAGGGAGGGTCCAGGCGGGGGAAAAAACATTCAGTACTTC. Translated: CSAREGPGGGKNIQYF.

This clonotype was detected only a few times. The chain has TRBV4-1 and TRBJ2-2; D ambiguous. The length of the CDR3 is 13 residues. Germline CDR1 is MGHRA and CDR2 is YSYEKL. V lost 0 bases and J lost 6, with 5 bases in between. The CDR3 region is CASSQEGSGELFF. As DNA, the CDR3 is TGCGCCAGCAGCCAAGAGGGGTCCGGGGAGCTGTTTTTT.

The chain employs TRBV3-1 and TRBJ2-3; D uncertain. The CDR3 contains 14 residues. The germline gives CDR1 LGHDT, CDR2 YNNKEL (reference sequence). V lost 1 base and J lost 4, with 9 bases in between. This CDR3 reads CASSQVLSADTQYF. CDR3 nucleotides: TGTGCCAGCAGCCAAGTCCTGAGCGCAGATACGCAGTATTTT.

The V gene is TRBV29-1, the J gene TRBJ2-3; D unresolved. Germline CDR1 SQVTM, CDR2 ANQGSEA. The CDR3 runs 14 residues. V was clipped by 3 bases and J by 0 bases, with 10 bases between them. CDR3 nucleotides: TGCAGCGTTGACCGGGTCTCTAGCACAGATACGCAGTATTTT. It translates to CSVDRVSSTDTQYF.

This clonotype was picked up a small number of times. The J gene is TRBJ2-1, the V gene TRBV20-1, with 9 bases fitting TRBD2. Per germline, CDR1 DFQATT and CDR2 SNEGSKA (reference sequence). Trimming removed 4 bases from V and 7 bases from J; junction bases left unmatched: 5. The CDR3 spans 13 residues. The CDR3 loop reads CSAIEREANEQFF. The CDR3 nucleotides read TGCAGTGCTATTGAGCGGGAGGCTAATGAGCAGTTCTTC.

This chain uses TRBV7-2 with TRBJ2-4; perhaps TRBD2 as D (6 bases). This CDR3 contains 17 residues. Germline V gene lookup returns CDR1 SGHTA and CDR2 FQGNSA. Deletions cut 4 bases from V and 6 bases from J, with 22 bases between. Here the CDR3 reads CASSSLPPAGILNIQYF. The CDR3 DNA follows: TGTGCCAGCAGCTCCCTCCCCCCAGCGGGTATCCTAAACATTCAGTACTTC.

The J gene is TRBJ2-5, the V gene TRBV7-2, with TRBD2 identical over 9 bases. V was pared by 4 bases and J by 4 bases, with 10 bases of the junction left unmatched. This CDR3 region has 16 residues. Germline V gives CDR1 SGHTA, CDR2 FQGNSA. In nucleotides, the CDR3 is TGTGCCAGCAGCTCATCGGCGGGGGGGCCTGCAGAGACCCAGTACTTC. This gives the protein CASSSSAGGPAETQYF.

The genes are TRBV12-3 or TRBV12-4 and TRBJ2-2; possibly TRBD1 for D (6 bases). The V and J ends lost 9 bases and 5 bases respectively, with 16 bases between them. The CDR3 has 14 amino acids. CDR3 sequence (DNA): TGTGCCAGTTGGACAGAGGGCGCGACCGGGGAGCTGTTTTTT. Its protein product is CASWTEGATGELFF.

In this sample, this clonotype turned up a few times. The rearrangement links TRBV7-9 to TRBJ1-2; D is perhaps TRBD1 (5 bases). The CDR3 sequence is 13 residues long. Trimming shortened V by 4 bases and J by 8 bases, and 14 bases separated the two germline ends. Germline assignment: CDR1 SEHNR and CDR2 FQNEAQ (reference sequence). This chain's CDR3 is CASSWQGYSGYTF. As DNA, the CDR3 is TGTGCCAGCAGCTGGCAGGGCTATTCAGGCTACACCTTC.

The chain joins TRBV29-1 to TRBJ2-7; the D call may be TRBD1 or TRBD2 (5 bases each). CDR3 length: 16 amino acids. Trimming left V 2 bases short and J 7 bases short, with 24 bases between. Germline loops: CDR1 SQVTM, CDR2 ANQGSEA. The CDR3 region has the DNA TGCAGCGTTGAAAACCCGGTCGGGGCGTCCTACAATGAGCAGTACTTC. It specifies CSVENPVGASYNEQYF.

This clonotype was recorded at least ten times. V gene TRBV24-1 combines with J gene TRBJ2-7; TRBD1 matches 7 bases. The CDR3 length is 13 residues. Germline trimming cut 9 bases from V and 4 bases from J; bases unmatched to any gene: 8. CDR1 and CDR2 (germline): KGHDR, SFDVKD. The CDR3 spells CATSPGQRYEQYF. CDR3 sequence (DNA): TGTGCCACCTCACCGGGACAGCGATACGAGCAGTACTTC.

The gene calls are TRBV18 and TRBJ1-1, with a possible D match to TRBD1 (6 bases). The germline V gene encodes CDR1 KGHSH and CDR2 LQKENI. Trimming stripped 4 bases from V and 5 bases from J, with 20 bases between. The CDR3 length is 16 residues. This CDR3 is CASSQGRRGPLTEAFF. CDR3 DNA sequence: TGTGCCAGCTCACAGGGGCGCCGGGGGCCGTTAACTGAAGCTTTCTTT.